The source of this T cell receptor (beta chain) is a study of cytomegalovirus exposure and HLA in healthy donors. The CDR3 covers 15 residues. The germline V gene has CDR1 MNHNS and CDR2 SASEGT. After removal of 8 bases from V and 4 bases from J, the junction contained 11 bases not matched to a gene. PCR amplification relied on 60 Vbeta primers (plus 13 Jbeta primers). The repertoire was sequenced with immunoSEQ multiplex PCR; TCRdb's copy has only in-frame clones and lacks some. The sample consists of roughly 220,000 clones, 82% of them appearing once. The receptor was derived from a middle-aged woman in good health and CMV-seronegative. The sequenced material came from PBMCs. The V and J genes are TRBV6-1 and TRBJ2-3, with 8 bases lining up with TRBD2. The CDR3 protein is CASHSGERESDTQYF. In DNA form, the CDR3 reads TGTGCCAGCCACTCAGGGGAGCGGGAGTCAGATACGCAGTATTTT.